These 11 T cell receptor beta chains originate from one sample sequenced in a study of cytomegalovirus exposure and HLA in healthy donors (dated by TCRdb to the late 2010s). Preparation of the library involved the immunoSEQ multiplex PCR assay. TCRdb obtained this table from immuneACCESS and retained in-frame rearrangements with V and J assigned. These tables miss some clones; where compared with another copy, unresolved V genes account for less than half of the shortfall, and the remainder is unexplained. In all, the sample holds a few hundred thousand clones, and roughly 83% of those were seen once. The ten most abundant clones make up around 15% of the sample. The source material was PBMCs. The receptors come from a woman aged 30 to 39 in good health and CMV-seropositive.

This rearrangement joins TRBV6-1 to TRBJ1-2; D unclear. The V end was cut by 2 bases, the J end by 8 bases, with 15 bases between. The CDR3 runs 14 residues. The germline gives CDR1 MNHNS, CDR2 SASEGT. CDR3 in DNA: TGTGCCAGCAGTGAAAGTGAGGGCCGCGGGGGCTACACCTTC. This encodes CASSESEGRGGYTF.

The rearrangement uses TRBV10-3 and TRBJ1-2; D is possibly TRBD1 (5 bases). The V end lost 8 bases, the J end lost 6 bases, and 22 bases lay between the germline ends. In germline, CDR1 is ENHRY, CDR2 SYGVKD. The CDR3 is 15 residues long. The chain's CDR3 is CAIRAKGVDSDGYTF. The CDR3 DNA is TGTGCCATCCGGGCGAAAGGGGTCGACTCGGATGGCTACACCTTC.

The CDR3 protein is CASSLVQSDTQYF. The CDR3 DNA reads as TGTGCCAGCAGTTTAGTCCAGTCAGATACGCAGTATTTT. The chain links TRBV28 to TRBJ2-3; D is undetermined. The CDR3 runs to 13 residues. Per germline, CDR1 MDHEN and CDR2 SYDVKM. V dropped 2 bases and J dropped 4 bases, with 7 bases sitting between them.

The gene calls are TRBV19 and TRBJ2-7; the D is unclear. CDR3 length: 16 amino acids. V lost 5 bases and J 6 bases, leaving 23 bases between the germline ends. The germline gives CDR1 LNHDA, CDR2 SQIVND (reference sequence). CDR3 sequence reads: CASSPSWAWEGREQYF. CDR3 DNA sequence: TGTGCCAGTAGTCCTTCTTGGGCCTGGGAAGGGCGCGAGCAGTACTTC.

The chain employs TRBV29-1 and TRBJ2-5; D might be TRBD1 (7 bases). There are 13 residues in the CDR3. Germline V gene data show CDR1 as SQVTM and CDR2 as ANQGSEA. With 4 bases removed from V and 1 base from J, the gap between germline ends came to 10 bases. As DNA, the CDR3 is TGCAGCGTTGGGGGGGACAGCCAAGAGACCCAGTACTTC. Translation gives CSVGGDSQETQYF.

The chain employs TRBV29-1 and TRBJ2-1, with 8 nucleotides matching TRBD2. The trim removed 5 bases at V and 1 base at J, leaving 7 bases unmatched. The germline V gene encodes CDR1 SQVTM and CDR2 ANQGSEA. This CDR3 is 15 amino acids long. CDR3 in DNA: TGCAGCGTTTCAGGGCTAGCGGGTTCCTACAATGAGCAGTTCTTC. Encoded protein: CSVSGLAGSYNEQFF.

This rearrangement joins TRBV6-5 to TRBJ1-4, with D possibly TRBD1 on 5 matching bases. CDR1 is MNHEY, CDR2 SVGAGI, per germline. V was shortened by 2 bases and J by 6 bases, with 10 bases between the two germline ends. The CDR3 spans 14 residues. The chain's CDR3 is CASSYRGRDEKLFF. For the CDR3, the DNA is TGTGCCAGCAGTTACAGGGGCAGAGATGAAAAACTGTTTTTT.

J is TRBJ1-4 and V is TRBV5-1; D uncertain. V dropped 0 bases and J dropped 4 bases, with 13 bases sitting between them. Germline V lookup: CDR1 SGHRS, CDR2 YFSETQ. The CDR3 runs 16 residues. The CDR3 loop is CASSLDGGSFNEKLFF. The CDR3 DNA is TGCGCCAGCAGCTTGGACGGCGGCTCCTTTAATGAAAAACTGTTTTTT.

The V and J genes are TRBV15 and TRBJ2-3; 11 positions match TRBD1. The ends lost 1 base at V and 3 bases at J; junction bases unmatched: 3. Germline values: CDR1 LNHNV, CDR2 YYDKDF (reference sequence). CDR3 length: 16 residues. CDR3 sequence: CATSRGDRGGTDTQYF. The DNA for the CDR3 is TGTGCCACCAGCAGAGGGGACAGGGGGGGTACAGATACGCAGTATTTT.

The chain uses TRBV7-9 and TRBJ2-3, with no clear D. Germline assignment: CDR1 SEHNR and CDR2 FQNEAQ (reference sequence). The CDR3 length is 15 residues. V gave up 1 base and J gave up 0 bases, with 8 bases separating them. CDR3: CASSLVKVSTDTQYF. Written as DNA, the CDR3 is TGTGCCAGCAGCTTAGTAAAGGTTAGCACAGATACGCAGTATTTT.

The sample holds a few counts of this clone. The chain recombines TRBV6-1 with TRBJ2-5; D is ambiguous. Germline V lookup: CDR1 MNHNS, CDR2 SASEGT. Trimming removed 3 bases from V and 2 bases from J, with 7 bases in between. This CDR3 comprises 13 residues. Written as DNA, the CDR3 is TGTGCCAGCAGTGACGTGATACAAGAGACCCAGTACTTC. The encoded protein is CASSDVIQETQYF.